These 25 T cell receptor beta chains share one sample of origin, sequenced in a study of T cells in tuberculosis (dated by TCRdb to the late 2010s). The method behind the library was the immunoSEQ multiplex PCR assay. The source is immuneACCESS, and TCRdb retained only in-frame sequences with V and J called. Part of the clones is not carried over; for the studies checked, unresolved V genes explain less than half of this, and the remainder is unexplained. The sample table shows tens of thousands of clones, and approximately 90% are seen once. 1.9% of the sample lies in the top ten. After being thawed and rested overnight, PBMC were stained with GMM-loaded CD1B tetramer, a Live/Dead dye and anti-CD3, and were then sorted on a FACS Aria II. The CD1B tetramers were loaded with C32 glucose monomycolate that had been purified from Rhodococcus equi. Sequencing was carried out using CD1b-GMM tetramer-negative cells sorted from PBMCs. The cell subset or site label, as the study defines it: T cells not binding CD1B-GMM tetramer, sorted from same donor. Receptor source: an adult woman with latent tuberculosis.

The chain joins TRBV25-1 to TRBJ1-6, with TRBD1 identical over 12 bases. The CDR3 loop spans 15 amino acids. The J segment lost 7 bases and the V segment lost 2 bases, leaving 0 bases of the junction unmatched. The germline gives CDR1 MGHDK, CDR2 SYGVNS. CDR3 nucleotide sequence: TGTGCCAGCAGTGAAGGGACAGGGGGCAATTCACCCCTCCACTTT. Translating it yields CASSEGTGGNSPLHF.

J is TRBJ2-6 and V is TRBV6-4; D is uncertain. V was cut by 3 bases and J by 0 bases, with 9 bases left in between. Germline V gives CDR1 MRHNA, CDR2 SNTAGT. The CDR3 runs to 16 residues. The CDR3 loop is CASSERQGSGANVLTF. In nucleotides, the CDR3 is TGTGCCAGCAGTGAACGACAAGGCTCTGGGGCCAACGTCCTGACTTTC.

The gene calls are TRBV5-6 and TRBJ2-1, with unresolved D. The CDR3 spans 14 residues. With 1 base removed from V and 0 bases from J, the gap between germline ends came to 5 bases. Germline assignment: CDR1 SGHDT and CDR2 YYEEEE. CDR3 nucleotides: TGTGCCAGCAGCTTGTGGAGCTCCTACAATGAGCAGTTCTTC. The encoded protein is CASSLWSSYNEQFF.

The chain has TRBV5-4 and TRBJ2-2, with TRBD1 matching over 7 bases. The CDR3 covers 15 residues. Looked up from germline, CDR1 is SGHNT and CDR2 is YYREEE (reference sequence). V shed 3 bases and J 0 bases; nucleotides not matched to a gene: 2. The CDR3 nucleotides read TGTGCCAGCAGCTACGGGACAGCGAACACCGGGGAGCTGTTTTTT. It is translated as CASSYGTANTGELFF.

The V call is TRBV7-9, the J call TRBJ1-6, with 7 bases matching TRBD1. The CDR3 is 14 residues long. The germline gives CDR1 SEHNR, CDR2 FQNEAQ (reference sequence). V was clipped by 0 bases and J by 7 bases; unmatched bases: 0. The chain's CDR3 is CASSLAQGNSPLHF. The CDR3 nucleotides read TGTGCCAGCAGCTTAGCACAGGGGAATTCACCCCTCCACTTT.

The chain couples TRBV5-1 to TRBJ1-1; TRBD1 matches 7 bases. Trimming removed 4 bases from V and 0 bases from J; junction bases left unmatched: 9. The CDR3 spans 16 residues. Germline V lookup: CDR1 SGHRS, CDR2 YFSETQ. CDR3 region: CASSPRPGTVNTEAFF. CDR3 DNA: TGCGCCAGCAGCCCGAGACCCGGGACAGTGAACACTGAAGCTTTCTTT.

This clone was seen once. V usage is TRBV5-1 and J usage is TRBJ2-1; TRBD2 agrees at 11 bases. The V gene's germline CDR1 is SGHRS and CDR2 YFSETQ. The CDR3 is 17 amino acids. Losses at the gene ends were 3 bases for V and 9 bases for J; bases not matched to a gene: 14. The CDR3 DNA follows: TGCGCCAGCAGCTCGATCAAGACTAGCGGGGTCGGTGTTGAGCAGTTCTTC. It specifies CASSSIKTSGVGVEQFF.

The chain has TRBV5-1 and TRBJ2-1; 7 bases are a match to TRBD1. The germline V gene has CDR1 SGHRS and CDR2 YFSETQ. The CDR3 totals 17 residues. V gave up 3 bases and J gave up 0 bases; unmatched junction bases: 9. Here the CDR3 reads CASSSRGRSDSYNEQFF. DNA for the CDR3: TGCGCCAGCAGCTCGAGGGGGCGAAGCGACTCCTACAATGAGCAGTTCTTC.

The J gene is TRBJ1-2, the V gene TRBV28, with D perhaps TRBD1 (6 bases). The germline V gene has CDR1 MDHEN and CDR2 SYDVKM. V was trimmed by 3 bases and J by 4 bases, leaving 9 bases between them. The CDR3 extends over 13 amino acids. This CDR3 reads CASSLQGPYGYTF. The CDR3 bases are TGTGCCAGCAGTTTGCAGGGGCCCTATGGCTACACCTTC.

The CDR3 sequence: CASSEAPGQGPYNEQFF. For the CDR3, the DNA is TGTGCCAGCAGTGAAGCCCCAGGACAGGGCCCTTACAATGAGCAGTTCTTC. The genes are TRBV6-1 and TRBJ2-1; the match to TRBD1 covers 8 bases. V gave up 0 bases and J gave up 4 bases; unmatched junction bases: 8. The CDR3 has 17 amino acids. Looked up from germline, CDR1 is MNHNS and CDR2 is SASEGT.

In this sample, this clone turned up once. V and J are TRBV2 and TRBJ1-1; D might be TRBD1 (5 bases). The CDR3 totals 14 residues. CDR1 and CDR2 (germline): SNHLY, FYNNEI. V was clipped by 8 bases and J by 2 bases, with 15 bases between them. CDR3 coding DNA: TGTGCCAGCCTAGGGGCCAGCCGCAACACTGAAGCTTTCTTT. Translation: CASLGASRNTEAFF.

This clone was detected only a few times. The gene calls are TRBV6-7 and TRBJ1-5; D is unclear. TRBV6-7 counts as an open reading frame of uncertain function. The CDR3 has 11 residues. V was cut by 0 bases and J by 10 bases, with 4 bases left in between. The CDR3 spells CASSYSSPQHF. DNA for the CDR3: TGTGCCAGCAGTTACTCGAGCCCCCAGCATTTT.

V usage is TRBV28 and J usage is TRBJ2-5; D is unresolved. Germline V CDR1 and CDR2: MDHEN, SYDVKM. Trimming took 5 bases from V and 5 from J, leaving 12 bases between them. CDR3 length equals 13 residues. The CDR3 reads CASSRGRLETQYF. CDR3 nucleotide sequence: TGTGCCAGCAGTAGAGGTAGACTGGAGACCCAGTACTTC. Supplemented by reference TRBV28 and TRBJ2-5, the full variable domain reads DVKVTQSSRYLVKRTGEKVFLECVQDMDHENMFWYRQDPGLGLRLIYFSYDVKMKEKGDIPEGYSVSREKKERFSLILESASTNQTSMYLCASSRGRLETQYFGPGTRLLVL.

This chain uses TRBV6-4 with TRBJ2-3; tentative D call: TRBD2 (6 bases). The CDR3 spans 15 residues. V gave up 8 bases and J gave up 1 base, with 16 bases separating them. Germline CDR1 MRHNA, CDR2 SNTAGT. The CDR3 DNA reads TGTGCCAGCGCCCGGGACCCTAGCGGCACAGATACGCAGTATTTT. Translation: CASARDPSGTDTQYF.

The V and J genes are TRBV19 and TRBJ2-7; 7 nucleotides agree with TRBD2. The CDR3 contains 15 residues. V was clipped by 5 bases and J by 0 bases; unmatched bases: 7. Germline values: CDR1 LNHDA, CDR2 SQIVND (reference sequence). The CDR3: CASSPRGGYSYEQYF. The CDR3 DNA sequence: TGTGCCAGTAGTCCTCGGGGAGGGTACTCCTACGAGCAGTACTTC.

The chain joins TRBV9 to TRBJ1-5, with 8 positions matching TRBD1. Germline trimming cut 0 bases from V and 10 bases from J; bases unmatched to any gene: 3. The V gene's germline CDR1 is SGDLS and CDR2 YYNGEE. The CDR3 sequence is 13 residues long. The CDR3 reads CASSVAGTGPQHF. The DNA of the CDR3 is TGTGCCAGCAGCGTAGCAGGGACAGGTCCCCAGCATTTT.

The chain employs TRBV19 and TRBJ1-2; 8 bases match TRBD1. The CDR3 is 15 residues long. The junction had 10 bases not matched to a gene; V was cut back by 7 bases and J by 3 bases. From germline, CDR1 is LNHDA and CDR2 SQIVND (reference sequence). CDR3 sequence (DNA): TGTGCCAGTACGGACAGGGTTGGTCGAGACTATGGCTACACCTTC. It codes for CASTDRVGRDYGYTF.

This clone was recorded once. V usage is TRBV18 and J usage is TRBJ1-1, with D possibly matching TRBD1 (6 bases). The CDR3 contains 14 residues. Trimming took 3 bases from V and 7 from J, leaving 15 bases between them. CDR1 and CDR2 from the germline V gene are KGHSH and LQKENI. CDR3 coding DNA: TGTGCCAGCTCACCGTCACACAGGGAGGGTGAAGCTTTCTTT. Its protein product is CASSPSHREGEAFF.

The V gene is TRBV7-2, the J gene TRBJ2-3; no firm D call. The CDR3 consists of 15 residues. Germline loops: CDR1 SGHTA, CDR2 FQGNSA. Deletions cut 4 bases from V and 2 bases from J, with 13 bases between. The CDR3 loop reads CASSSSVSHTDTQYF. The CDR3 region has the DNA TGTGCCAGCAGCTCCAGCGTGAGCCACACAGATACGCAGTATTTT.

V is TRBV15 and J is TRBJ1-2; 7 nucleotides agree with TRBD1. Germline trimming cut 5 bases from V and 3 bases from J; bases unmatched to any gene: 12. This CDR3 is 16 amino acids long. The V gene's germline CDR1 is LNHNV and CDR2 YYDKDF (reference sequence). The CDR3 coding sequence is TGTGCCACCAGCCCCGACAGGGCACCACCTCACTATGGCTACACCTTC. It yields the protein CATSPDRAPPHYGYTF.

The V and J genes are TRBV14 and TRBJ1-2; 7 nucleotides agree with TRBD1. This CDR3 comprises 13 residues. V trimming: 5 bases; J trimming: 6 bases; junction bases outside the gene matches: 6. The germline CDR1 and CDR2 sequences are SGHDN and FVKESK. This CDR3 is CASSGDRAHGYTF. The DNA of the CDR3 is TGTGCCAGCAGCGGCGACAGGGCCCATGGCTACACCTTC.

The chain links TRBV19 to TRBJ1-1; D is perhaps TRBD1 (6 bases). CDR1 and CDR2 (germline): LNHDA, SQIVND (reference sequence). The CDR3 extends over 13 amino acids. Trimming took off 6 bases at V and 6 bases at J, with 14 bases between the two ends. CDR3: CASRLGGTAEAFF. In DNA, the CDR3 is TGTGCCAGTAGGCTAGGGGGTACGGCTGAAGCTTTCTTT.

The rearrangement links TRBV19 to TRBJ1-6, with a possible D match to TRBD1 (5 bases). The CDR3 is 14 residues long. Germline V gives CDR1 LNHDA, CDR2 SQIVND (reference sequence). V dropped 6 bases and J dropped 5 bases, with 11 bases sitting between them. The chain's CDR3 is CASRTGRDNSPLHF. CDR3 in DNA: TGTGCCAGTAGAACAGGACGGGATAATTCACCCCTCCACTTT.

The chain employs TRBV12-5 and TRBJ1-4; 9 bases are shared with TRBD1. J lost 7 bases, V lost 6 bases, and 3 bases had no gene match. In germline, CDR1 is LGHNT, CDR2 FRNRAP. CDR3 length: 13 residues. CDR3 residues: CASGTGQGEKLFF. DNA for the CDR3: TGTGCTAGTGGCACGGGACAGGGTGAAAAACTGTTTTTT.

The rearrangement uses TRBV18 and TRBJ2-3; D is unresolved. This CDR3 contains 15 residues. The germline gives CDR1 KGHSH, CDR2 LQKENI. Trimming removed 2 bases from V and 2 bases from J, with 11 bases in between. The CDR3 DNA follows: TGTGCCAGCTCACCAAGCGCTCGAAACACAGATACGCAGTATTTT. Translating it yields CASSPSARNTDTQYF.